This T cell receptor (beta chain) was sequenced during a study of blood T cell repertoires in COVID-19. Across the whole study: The United States, Italy and Spain provided the acute and convalescent COVID-19 samples. Sources were T cells, B-cell-depleted T cells, or PBMCs; the material itself was cDNA or gDNA.

Per the original methods: Amplification of reference gene primers provided the estimated nucleated cell counts. Repertoires were generated with immunoSEQ multiplex PCR, while TCRdb's copy carries only in-frame clones and drops some. V, J and clone size reflect that table, while D and trimming were determined from the DNA. The top ten hold 2.5% to 4% of the sample, which has about 170,000 clones, about 89% seen once. Specimen: peripheral blood. The TCR comes from a man aged 65 to 79 with acute or convalescent COVID-19.

CDR3 in amino acids: CASSGSSGNTIYF. The DNA of the CDR3 is TGTGCCAGCTCGGGTTCCTCTGGAAACACCATATATTTT. The chain carries TRBV5-4 and TRBJ1-3; D unresolved. Germline V lookup: CDR1 SGHNT, CDR2 YYREEE (reference sequence). This CDR3 contains 13 residues. Deletions cut 7 bases from V and 0 bases from J, with 8 bases between. Looking up the rest from reference TRBV5-4 and TRBJ1-3 gives the full variable domain: ETGVTQSPTHLIKTRGQQVTLRCSSQSGHNTVSWYQQALGQGPQFIFQYYREEENGRGNFPPRFSGLQFPNYSSELNVNALELDDSALYLCASSGSSGNTIYFGEGSWLTVV.